What follows describes a single TCR beta chain. Judged by its sample share, this clonotype qualifies as medium-sized (0.01 to 0.1%). The antigen it binds to is not known. No per-base quality is available; no much larger clone lies one base away. Library preparation was by 5' RACE. For sequencing, a NextSeq 500 was employed. In the TCR library protocol, a unique molecular identifier was attached to each TCR cDNA molecule so that PCR and sequencing errors could be corrected. Processing in the source paper ran as follows. TCR identification, UMI-based error correction and CDR3 extraction were performed with Decombinator tools. Expanded TCRs were defined as those above a frequency of 2 per 1,000, corresponding to the top 1% of the tumor frequency distribution. Expanded tumor TCRs were classed as regional if statistically deemed absent (corrected P<0.05) from at least one tumor region, otherwise ubiquitous. Renyi diversity was calculated using the R vegan package after each repertoire was subsampled 100 times to 5,000 TCRs. To build CDR3 similarity networks, amino acid triplet string-kernel similarity was used, and CDR3s were connected when their pairwise similarity was above 0.82. TCRdb reran the public reads through fastp at Q25 and MiXCR, keeping productive beta chains. Under each unique CDR3 protein, matching rows form one entry showing the most common genes and DNA. The V and J calls follow TCRdb's processing rather than the paper's. The sample has roughly 2,500 distinct CDR3 sequences on record, roughly 14% of them singletons. Approximately 7% of the sample lies in the top ten.

This specimen comes from a study of spatial heterogeneity in lung cancer (dated by TCRdb to the late 2010s). About the full investigation: Beta-chain transcripts were consistently detected in greater numbers than alpha-chain transcripts, which likely reflected higher beta-chain transcript abundance. TCR alpha and beta repertoires were quantitatively compared across multiple tumor regions, matched nontumor lung and blood in non-small cell lung cancer. A strong correlation was found between TCR transcript counts in tumor regions and a T cell transcriptional module score from matched bulk RNA-seq. In the raw uncorrected reads, each unique combination of TCR and UMI appeared on average more than ten times. Both alpha and beta chains were TCR-sequenced in 210 or so tumor regions, approximately 64 matched nontumor lung samples and over 55 PBMC samples obtained at surgery. Nonsynonymous mutation counts, determined by whole-exome sequencing of tumor tissue, were related to TCR repertoire features. General findings and caveats noted by the study authors: Estimated TCR-seq coverage of tumor T cells was only roughly 7% for alpha chains and approximately 12% for beta chains. The tumor nonsynonymous mutation count correlated with the number of expanded intratumoral alpha and beta TCRs. Confirming at a functional level the hypothesis that regional TCRs recognize regional mutations was considered to require additional single-cell paired TCR alpha and beta sequencing. Counts of ubiquitous and regional expanded TCRs were found to correlate with counts of ubiquitous and regional nonsynonymous mutations, respectively.

The junction carries 8 bases between V and J, which are trimmed by 9 bases and 2 bases respectively. Based on the germline V gene (reference sequence), the CDR1 and CDR2 sequences are LNHDA and SQIVND. Inclusive of the bounding cysteine and phenylalanine, the CDR3 is 12 residues long. The retained sequence is limited to the CDR3, 36 bases, with the frame set at the first base. Per the publication, the time point label means: sample taken at primary tumor resection. The donors were about 71 patients from the lung TRACERx cohort who had early-stage, untreated non-small cell lung cancer. Whole RNA extracted from tumor and nontumor lung tissue, or from cryopreserved PBMC samples, was used for TCR sequencing without cell sorting. Only patients with enough RNA available from two or more tumor regions were chosen for TCR sequencing. Tumor and adjacent nontumor lung specimens were reviewed by a lung pathologist before selection.

This TCR was sampled from a female donor with early-stage non-small cell lung cancer. The material was lung tumor tissue, obtained at surgery. The receptor chain draws on TRBV19 and TRBJ1-5; matching of 6 bases hints at TRBD1 as the D gene. The nucleotide sequence is TGTGCCAGCAGGGGAGGCAATCAGCCCCAGCATTTT. This is translated as CASRGGNQPQHF.